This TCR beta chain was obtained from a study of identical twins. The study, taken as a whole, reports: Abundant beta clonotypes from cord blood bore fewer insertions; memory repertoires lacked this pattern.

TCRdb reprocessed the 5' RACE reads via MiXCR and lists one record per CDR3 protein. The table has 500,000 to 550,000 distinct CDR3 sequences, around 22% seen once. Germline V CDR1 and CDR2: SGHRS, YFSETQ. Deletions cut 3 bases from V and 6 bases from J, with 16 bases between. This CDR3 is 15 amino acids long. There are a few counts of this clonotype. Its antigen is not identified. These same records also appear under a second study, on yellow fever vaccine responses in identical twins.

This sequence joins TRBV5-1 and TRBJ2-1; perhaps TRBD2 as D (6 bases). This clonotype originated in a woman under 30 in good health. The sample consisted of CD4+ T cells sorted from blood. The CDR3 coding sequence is TGCGCCAGCAGCTCCCTAGAGCGGGTGGTCAATGAGCAGTTCTTC. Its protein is CASSSLERVVNEQFF.